This entry is about one TCR beta chain. Original methodology: Amplified reference gene primers provided the basis for estimating nucleated cell counts. Assay: immunoSEQ multiplex PCR; the TCRdb copy retains only in-frame clones and omits some. The DNA gave D and trimming, while V, J and clone size come from that table. The sample lists more than 12,000 clones; more than 70% were seen once. The data originate from a study of blood T cell repertoires in COVID-19. Study-wide background: The United States, Italy and Spain were the sources of the acute and convalescent COVID-19 samples. The analysed material was cDNA or gDNA that came from T cells, B-cell-depleted T cells, or PBMCs.

CDR3 size: 14 residues. The germline gives CDR1 SNHLY, CDR2 FYNNEI. With 8 bases removed from V and 3 bases from J, the gap between germline ends came to 17 bases. Material for sequencing was peripheral blood. The receptor comes from a human donor in a cohort sampled during active COVID-19. The V call is TRBV2, the J call TRBJ2-7; D may be TRBD2 (6 bases). The CDR3 protein is CASLKGDLIYEQYF. Here the CDR3 DNA reads TGTGCCAGCCTGAAAGGGGACTTGATCTACGAGCAGTACTTC. Using reference TRBV2 and TRBJ2-7 for the parts outside the CDR3, the full variable domain is EPEVTQTPSHQVTQMGQEVILRCVPISNHLYFYWYRQILGQKVEFLVSFYNNEISEKSEIFDDQFSVERPDGSNFTLKIRSTKLEDSAMYFCASLKGDLIYEQYFGPGTRLTVT.